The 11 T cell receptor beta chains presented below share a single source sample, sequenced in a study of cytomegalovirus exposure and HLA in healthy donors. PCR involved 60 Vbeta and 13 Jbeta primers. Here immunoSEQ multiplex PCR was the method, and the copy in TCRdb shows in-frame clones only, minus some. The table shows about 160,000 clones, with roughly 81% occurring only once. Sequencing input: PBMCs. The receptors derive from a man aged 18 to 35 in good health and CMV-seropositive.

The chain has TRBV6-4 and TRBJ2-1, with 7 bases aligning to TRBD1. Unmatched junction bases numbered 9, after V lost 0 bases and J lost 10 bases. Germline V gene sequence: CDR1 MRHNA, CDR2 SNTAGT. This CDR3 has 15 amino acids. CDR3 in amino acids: CASSDSEGAPLEQFF. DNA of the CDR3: TGTGCCAGCAGTGACTCCGAGGGGGCCCCACTCGAGCAGTTCTTC.

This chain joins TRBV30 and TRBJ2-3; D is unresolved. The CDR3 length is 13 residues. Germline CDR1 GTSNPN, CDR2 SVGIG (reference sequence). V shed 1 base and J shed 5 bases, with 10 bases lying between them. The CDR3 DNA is TGTGCCTGGAGTGGACTCCGAATAGATACGCAGTATTTT. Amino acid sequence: CAWSGLRIDTQYF.

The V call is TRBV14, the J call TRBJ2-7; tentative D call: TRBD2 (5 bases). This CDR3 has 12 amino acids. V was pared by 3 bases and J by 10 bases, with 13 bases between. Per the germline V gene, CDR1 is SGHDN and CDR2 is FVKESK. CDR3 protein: CASSQVPGTQYF. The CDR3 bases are TGTGCCAGCAGCCAGGTTCCGGGAACCCAGTACTTC.

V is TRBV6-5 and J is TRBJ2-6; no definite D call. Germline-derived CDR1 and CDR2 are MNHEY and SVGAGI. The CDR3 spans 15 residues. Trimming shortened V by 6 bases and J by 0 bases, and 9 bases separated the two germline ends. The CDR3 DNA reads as TGTGCCAGCAGCCGACAAAACTCTGGGGCCAACGTCCTGACTTTC. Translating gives CASSRQNSGANVLTF.

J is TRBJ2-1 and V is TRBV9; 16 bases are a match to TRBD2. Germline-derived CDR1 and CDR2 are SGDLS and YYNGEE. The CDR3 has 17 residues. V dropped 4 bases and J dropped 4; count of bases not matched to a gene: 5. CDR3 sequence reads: CASSPAGLAGGYNEQFF. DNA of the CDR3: TGTGCCAGCAGCCCGGCGGGACTAGCGGGGGGGTACAATGAGCAGTTCTTC.

CDR3 coding DNA: TGTGCCAGCAGCCCGGGACAGGGGAACATTCAGTACTTC. It codes for CASSPGQGNIQYF. The chain carries TRBV7-6 and TRBJ2-4; 10 bases line up with TRBD1. There are 13 residues in the CDR3. V lost 5 bases to trimming and J lost 7 bases; unmatched junction nucleotides: 2. Looked up from germline, CDR1 is SGHVS and CDR2 is FNYEAQ.

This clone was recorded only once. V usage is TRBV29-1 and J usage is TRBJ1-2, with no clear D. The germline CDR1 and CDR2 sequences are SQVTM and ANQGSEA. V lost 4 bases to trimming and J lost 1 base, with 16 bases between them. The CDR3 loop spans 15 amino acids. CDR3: CSVVSRTDDNYGYTF. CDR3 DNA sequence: TGCAGCGTTGTATCGAGGACTGACGATAACTATGGCTACACCTTC.

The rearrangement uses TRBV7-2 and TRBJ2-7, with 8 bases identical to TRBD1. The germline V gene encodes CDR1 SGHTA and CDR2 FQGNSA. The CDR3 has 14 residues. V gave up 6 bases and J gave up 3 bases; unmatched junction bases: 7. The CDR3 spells CASRVGGQGYEQYF. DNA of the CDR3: TGTGCCAGCAGGGTCGGAGGACAGGGCTACGAGCAGTACTTC.

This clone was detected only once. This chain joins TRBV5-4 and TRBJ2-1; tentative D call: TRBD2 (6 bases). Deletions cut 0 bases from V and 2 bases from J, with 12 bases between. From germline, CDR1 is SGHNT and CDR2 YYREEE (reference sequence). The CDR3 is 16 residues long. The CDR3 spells CASSLGTGRTYNEQFF. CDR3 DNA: TGTGCCAGCAGCTTGGGTACGGGGAGGACCTACAATGAGCAGTTCTTC.

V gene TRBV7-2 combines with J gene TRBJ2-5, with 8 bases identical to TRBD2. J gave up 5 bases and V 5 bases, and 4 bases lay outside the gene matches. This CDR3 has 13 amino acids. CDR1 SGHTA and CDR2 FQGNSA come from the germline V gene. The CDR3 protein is CASSPGLVETQYF. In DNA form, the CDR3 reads TGTGCCAGCAGCCCGGGACTAGTGGAGACCCAGTACTTC. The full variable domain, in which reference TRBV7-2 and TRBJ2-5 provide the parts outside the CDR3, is GAGVSQSPSNKVTEKGKDVELRCDPISGHTALYWYRQSLGQGLEFLIYFQGNSAPDKSGLPSDRFSAERTGGSVSTLTIQRTQQEDSAVYLCASSPGLVETQYFGPGTRLLVL.

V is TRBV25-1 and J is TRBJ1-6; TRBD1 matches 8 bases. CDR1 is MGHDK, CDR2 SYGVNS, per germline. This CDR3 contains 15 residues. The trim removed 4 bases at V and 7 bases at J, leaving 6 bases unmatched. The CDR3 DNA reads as TGTGCCAGCAGTGCCGCGGGGACAGGAAATTCACCCCTCCACTTT. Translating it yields CASSAAGTGNSPLHF.